These 23 T cell receptor beta chains were sequenced from one sample in a study of T-cell memory formation after mild COVID-19. TCRdb used MiXCR to reprocess the 5' RACE reads, holding one entry per CDR3 protein. The data hold a few hundred thousand distinct CDR3 sequences, with about a fifth observed a single time. Sequencing was done on a sample of PBMCs or a T cell subset sorted from them (not recorded which). The receptors here all came from an adult woman who had mild COVID-19 (a few samples of this study predate the infection). Cell type and time point are not known.

This chain links TRBV7-9 with TRBJ2-1, with 9 bases aligning to TRBD2. The CDR3 covers 15 residues. Germline V gene data show CDR1 as SEHNR and CDR2 as FQNEAQ (reference sequence). V lost 7 bases and J lost 6; bases outside the gene matches: 10. CDR3 region: CASTEEGGGGNEQFF. The DNA for the CDR3 is TGTGCCAGCACCGAAGAGGGCGGGGGGGGCAATGAGCAGTTCTTC.

Note on this clonotype: Germline and junction disagree at one end, which may indicate a read error. This chain connects TRBV6-4 to TRBJ1-5, with a weak D call TRBD1 (5 bases). The germline CDR1 and CDR2 sequences are MRHNA and SNTAGT. The CDR3 runs to 16 residues. The CDR3 DNA follows: TGCGAACCCGGGTTCGACAGACGTAATAGCAATCAGCCCCAGCATTTT. It translates to CEPGFDRRNSNQPQHF.

The rearrangement links TRBV27 to TRBJ1-1; D might be TRBD1 (5 bases). CDR1 and CDR2 from the germline V gene are MNHEY and SMNVEV (reference sequence). There are 13 residues in the CDR3. Trimming shortened V by 5 bases and J by 3 bases, and 10 bases separated the two germline ends. This CDR3 is CASSAQAYTEAFF. The DNA of the CDR3 is TGTGCCAGCAGTGCACAGGCGTACACTGAAGCTTTCTTT.

This clonotype was counted only a few times. V gene TRBV24-1 combines with J gene TRBJ1-6; no firm D call. CDR1 and CDR2 (germline): KGHDR, SFDVKD. This CDR3 spans 14 amino acids. V was pared by 11 bases and J by 4 bases, with 14 bases between. CDR3 in DNA: TGTGCCATCCAGGATGCCGGTTATAATTCACCCCTCCACTTT. Its protein product is CAIQDAGYNSPLHF.

Only a few counts were recorded for this clonotype. The CDR3 region is CSANPGTGVEAFF. CDR3 DNA: TGCAGTGCTAACCCCGGGACAGGGGTTGAAGCTTTCTTT. The J gene is TRBJ1-1, the V gene TRBV20-1; 10 nucleotides agree with TRBD1. CDR3 length equals 13 residues. The ends lost 4 bases at V and 7 bases at J; junction bases unmatched: 6. Germline V gene sequence: CDR1 DFQATT, CDR2 SNEGSKA (reference sequence).

This clonotype was seen many times. The chain is built from TRBV30 and TRBJ2-7; 7 bases align to TRBD1. Germline V gene data show CDR1 as GTSNPN and CDR2 as SVGIG (reference sequence). V dropped 2 bases and J dropped 7; count of bases not matched to a gene: 11. The CDR3 has 14 amino acids. In nucleotides, the CDR3 is TGTGCCTGGAGTTGGGGACAGCCCTTGGGGGAGCAGTACTTC. Translating gives CAWSWGQPLGEQYF.

The gene calls are TRBV6-5 and TRBJ1-2; 12 bases are shared with TRBD1. The junction had 12 bases not matched to a gene; V was cut back by 6 bases and J by 7 bases. This CDR3 contains 16 residues. Germline V CDR1 and CDR2: MNHEY, SVGAGI. CDR3 residues: CASRYYPGQGAGGYTF. CDR3 DNA sequence: TGTGCCAGCAGATATTATCCGGGACAGGGGGCTGGTGGCTACACCTTC.

This clonotype was picked up many times. J is TRBJ2-2 and V is TRBV7-2; D is unclear. This CDR3 is 15 amino acids long. Per the germline V gene, CDR1 is SGHTA and CDR2 is FQGNSA. V lost 2 bases and J lost 1, with 8 bases in between. The CDR3 DNA reads TGTGCCAGCAGCTTAATCCCTCAGAACACCGGGGAGCTGTTTTTT. It specifies CASSLIPQNTGELFF.

There are a few counts of this clonotype. The V call is TRBV5-4, the J call TRBJ2-7, with 7 bases lining up with TRBD1. Germline loops: CDR1 SGHNT, CDR2 YYREEE (reference sequence). This CDR3 region has 14 residues. V trimming: 4 bases; J trimming: 3 bases; junction bases outside the gene matches: 7. The CDR3 is CASSPPDRVYEQYF. CDR3 nucleotides: TGTGCCAGCAGCCCTCCAGACAGGGTCTACGAGCAGTACTTC. Drawing the rest from reference TRBV5-4 and TRBJ2-7, the complete variable domain is ETGVTQSPTHLIKTRGQQVTLRCSSQSGHNTVSWYQQALGQGPQFIFQYYREEENGRGNFPPRFSGLQFPNYSSELNVNALELDDSALYLCASSPPDRVYEQYFGPGTRLTVT.

This chain joins TRBV7-6 and TRBJ2-3, with D perhaps matching TRBD1 or TRBD2 (5 bases each). Germline CDR1 SGHVS, CDR2 FNYEAQ. The CDR3 runs to 14 residues. V was trimmed by 5 bases and J by 6 bases, leaving 15 bases between them. The CDR3 nucleotides read TGTGCCAGCAGCCCCGGGACGACCCGCGATACGCAGTATTTT. This codes for CASSPGTTRDTQYF. Full variable domain (outside the CDR3, taken from reference TRBV7-6 and TRBJ2-3): GAGVSQSPRYKVTKRGQDVALRCDPISGHVSLYWYRQALGQGPEFLTYFNYEAQQDKSGLPNDRFSAERPEGSISTLTIQRTEQRDSAMYRCASSPGTTRDTQYFGPGTRLTVL.

This clonotype came up a few times. The J gene is TRBJ1-1, the V gene TRBV6-5; tentatively, D is TRBD1 (5 bases). The CDR3 has 13 amino acids. Germline V CDR1 and CDR2: MNHEY, SVGAGI. With 2 bases removed from V and 8 bases from J, the gap between germline ends came to 12 bases. The DNA for the CDR3 is TGTGCCAGCAGTTACGGGGGGGGGAGGGAAGCTTTCTTT. Translated: CASSYGGGREAFF.

The sample holds a few counts of this clonotype. This chain links TRBV7-9 with TRBJ2-7; TRBD1 aligns across 7 bases. V dropped 4 bases and J dropped 5; count of bases not matched to a gene: 8. CDR3 size: 14 residues. CDR1 SEHNR and CDR2 FQNEAQ come from the germline V gene (reference sequence). The CDR3 DNA reads TGTGCCAGCAGCTCATCGACAGGGCTCGACGAGCAGTACTTC. Its translation: CASSSSTGLDEQYF.

This sequence joins TRBV30 and TRBJ1-3, with unresolved D. The length of the CDR3 is 14 residues. Trimming removed 0 bases from V and 5 bases from J, with 11 bases in between. Per the germline V gene, CDR1 is GTSNPN and CDR2 is SVGIG (reference sequence). The CDR3 coding sequence is TGTGCCTGGAGTGTACCAATCGTTCGAAACACCATATATTTT. Translating gives CAWSVPIVRNTIYF.

The chain recombines TRBV10-3 with TRBJ1-3; TRBD1 agrees at 7 bases. Germline V CDR1 and CDR2: ENHRY, SYGVKD. Trimming cost V 4 bases and J 2 bases; bases outside gene matches: 2. This CDR3 spans 14 amino acids. The CDR3 DNA follows: TGTGCCATCAGTGCGACAGGGCCTGGAAACACCATATATTTT. Its translation: CAISATGPGNTIYF.

V and J are TRBV20-1 and TRBJ1-1; D is perhaps TRBD1 (6 bases). This CDR3 has 15 amino acids. V lost 5 bases to trimming and J lost 10 bases, with 26 bases between them. In germline, CDR1 is DFQATT, CDR2 SNEGSKA (reference sequence). CDR3 sequence: CSALGLSTGTGSAFF. DNA for the CDR3: TGCAGTGCTCTCGGCCTCTCCACAGGGACGGGATCAGCTTTCTTT.

This clonotype has just a few counts. This chain uses TRBV20-1 with TRBJ2-1; TRBD1 is a possible D gene (5 bases). The CDR3 runs 13 residues. V was trimmed by 1 base and J by 5 bases, leaving 9 bases between them. The germline V gene encodes CDR1 DFQATT and CDR2 SNEGSKA (reference sequence). The CDR3 nucleotides read TGCAGTGCTAGAGTAGGGGTTAACAATGAGCAGTTCTTC. It encodes CSARVGVNNEQFF.

This chain connects TRBV9 to TRBJ2-1, with 16 bases that match TRBD2. Germline V gene sequence: CDR1 SGDLS, CDR2 YYNGEE. The junction had 9 bases not matched to a gene; V was cut back by 5 bases and J by 4 bases. CDR3 size: 18 residues. CDR3 nucleotide sequence: TGTGCCAGCAGTCTTTCCGGGACTAGCGGGGGGGCTTACAATGAGCAGTTCTTC. It is translated as CASSLSGTSGGAYNEQFF.

This clonotype was counted between two and nine times. The rearrangement links TRBV6-5 to TRBJ1-1; D remains ambiguous. CDR3 length equals 14 residues. Germline values: CDR1 MNHEY, CDR2 SVGAGI. The ends were cut back, 2 bases at V and 2 bases at J, with 9 bases in the middle. In DNA form, the CDR3 reads TGTGCCAGCAGTTACGACCACAGTAACACTGAAGCTTTCTTT. This encodes CASSYDHSNTEAFF.

The chain couples TRBV4-1 to TRBJ2-6; D gene ambiguous. This CDR3 region has 17 residues. Deletions cut 0 bases from V and 6 bases from J, with 15 bases between. The germline CDR1 and CDR2 sequences are MGHRA and YSYEKL. CDR3 bases: TGCGCCAGCAGCCAAGAGTGGGGAAGCAATCAGGCCAACGTCCTGACTTTC. Encoded protein: CASSQEWGSNQANVLTF.

This clonotype was seen a handful of times. V gene TRBV11-2 combines with J gene TRBJ2-4, with TRBD1 matching over 10 bases. V trimming: 1 base; J trimming: 5 bases; junction bases outside the gene matches: 5. The CDR3 spans 16 residues. Per germline, CDR1 SGHAT and CDR2 FQNNGV. CDR3 in amino acids: CASSLVGQGTENIQYF. The CDR3 nucleotides are TGTGCCAGCAGCTTAGTGGGACAGGGGACGGAAAACATTCAGTACTTC.

The chain joins TRBV7-9 to TRBJ2-3; TRBD2 matches 14 bases. The V gene's germline CDR1 is SEHNR and CDR2 FQNEAQ (reference sequence). The CDR3 is made up of 18 amino acids. J gave up 2 bases and V 5 bases, and 9 bases lay outside the gene matches. DNA of the CDR3: TGTGCCAGCAGCGGAGCGGGACTAGCGGGGGTACACACAGATACGCAGTATTTT. It specifies CASSGAGLAGVHTDTQYF.

This rearrangement joins TRBV7-8 to TRBJ2-7; 7 nucleotides agree with TRBD1. The length of the CDR3 is 16 residues. The V segment lost 2 bases and the J segment 4 bases; nucleotides outside the gene matches: 11. The germline CDR1 and CDR2 sequences are SGHVS and FQNEAQ. The chain's CDR3 is CASSLLGTGQIYEQYF. CDR3 in DNA: TGTGCCAGCAGCTTACTAGGGACGGGACAGATATACGAGCAGTACTTC.

This clonotype has more than one count but fewer than ten. The rearrangement uses TRBV5-1 and TRBJ2-5, with D tentatively TRBD1 (6 bases). The CDR3 sequence is 16 residues long. The V and J ends lost 4 bases and 5 bases respectively, with 21 bases between them. Per germline, CDR1 SGHRS and CDR2 YFSETQ. CDR3 loop: CASSPDELGAGETQYF. The DNA for the CDR3 is TGCGCCAGCAGCCCTGATGAGTTGGGGGCCGGGGAGACCCAGTACTTC.